Included here is one TCR beta chain sequence, with context. Its antigen is not known. From germline, CDR1 is SGHVS and CDR2 FQNEAQ. After removal of 1 base from V and 4 bases from J, the junction contained 4 bases not matched to a gene. The CDR3 consists of 15 residues. The data are from a study of OX40 agonist ivuxolimab in advanced cancers. For the study at large: Ivuxolimab is a fully human IgG2 antibody that activates OX40 (CD134). Three patients had partial responses: one hepatocellular carcinoma, two cutaneous melanoma.

Using immunoSEQ multiplex PCR, the repertoire was profiled, and TCRdb retains in-frame clones only, with some absent. The sample lists some 100,000 clones, over 75% occurring once. General observations from the study: In the 0.1 to 3.0 mg/kg range, CD4+ and CD8+ blood T cells had expanded clonally by week 6. Still undetermined is the antigen specificity of the expanded peripheral T cells.

The receptor was isolated from an adult with an advanced solid tumor such as melanoma, head and neck, liver or kidney cancer. The source material was CD4+ or CD8+ T cells sorted from blood, sampled in a trial of the OX40 agonist ivuxolimab. V is TRBV7-8 and J is TRBJ1-5, with TRBD1 matching over 7 bases. The CDR3 sequence: CASSLVAGGNQPQHF. In nucleotides, the CDR3 is TGTGCCAGCAGCTTAGTTGCAGGGGGGAATCAGCCCCAGCATTTT.